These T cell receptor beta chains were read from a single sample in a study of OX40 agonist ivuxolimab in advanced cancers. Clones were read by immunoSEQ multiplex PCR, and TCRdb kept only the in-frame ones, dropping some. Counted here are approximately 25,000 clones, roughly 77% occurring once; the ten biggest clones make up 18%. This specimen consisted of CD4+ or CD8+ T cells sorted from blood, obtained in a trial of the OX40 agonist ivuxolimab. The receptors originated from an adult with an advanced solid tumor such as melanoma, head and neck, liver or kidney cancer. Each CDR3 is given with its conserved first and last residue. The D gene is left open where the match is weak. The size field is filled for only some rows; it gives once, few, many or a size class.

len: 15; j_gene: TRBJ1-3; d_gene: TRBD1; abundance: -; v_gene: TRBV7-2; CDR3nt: TGTGCCAGCAGCTCGACAGGGGCGATTGGAAACACCATATATTTT; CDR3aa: CASSSTGAIGNTIYF
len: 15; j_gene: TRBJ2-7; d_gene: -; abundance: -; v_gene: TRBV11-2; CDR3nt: TGTGCCAGCAGCTCTTACGACCTGAGCTCCTACGAGCAGTACTTC; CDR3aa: CASSSYDLSSYEQYF
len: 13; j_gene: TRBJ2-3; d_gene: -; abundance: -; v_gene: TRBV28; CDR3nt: TGTGCCAGCAGTTTGGTACTTACAGATACGCAGTATTTT; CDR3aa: CASSLVLTDTQYF
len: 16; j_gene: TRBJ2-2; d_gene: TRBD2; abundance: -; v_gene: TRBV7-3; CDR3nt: TGTGCCAGCAGCCCCTTGACTAGCCTTCACACCGGGGAGCTGTTTTTT; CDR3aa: CASSPLTSLHTGELFF
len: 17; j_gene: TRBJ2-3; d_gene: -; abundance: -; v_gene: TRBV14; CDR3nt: TGTGCCAGCAGCCAAGAAGAACACCGCAGGAGCACAGATACGCAGTATTTT; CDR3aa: CASSQEEHRRSTDTQYF
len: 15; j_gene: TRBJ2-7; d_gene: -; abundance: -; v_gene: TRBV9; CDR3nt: TGTGCCAGCAGCGTGGGAGCGGGTCCACCCTACGAGCAGTACTTC; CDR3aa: CASSVGAGPPYEQYF
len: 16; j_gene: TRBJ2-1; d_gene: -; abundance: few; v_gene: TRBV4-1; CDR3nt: TGCGCCAGCAGCCAAGTAAACTTAGTCTCCTACAATGAGCAGTTCTTC; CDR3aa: CASSQVNLVSYNEQFF
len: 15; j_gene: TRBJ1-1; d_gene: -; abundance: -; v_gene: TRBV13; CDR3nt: TGTGCCAGCAGCCGAAACCGGGGCCGGGGCACTGAAGCTTTCTTT; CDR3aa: CASSRNRGRGTEAFF
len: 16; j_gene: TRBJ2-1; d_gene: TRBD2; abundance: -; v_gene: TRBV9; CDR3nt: TGTGCCAGCAGCGCCTCCCGAGCGGGGGCTTTCTCTGAGCAGTTCTTC; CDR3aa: CASSASRAGAFSEQFF
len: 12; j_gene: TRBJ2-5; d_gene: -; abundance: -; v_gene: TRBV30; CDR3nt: TGTGCCTGGAGTGTATACCAAGAGACCCAGTACTTC; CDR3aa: CAWSVYQETQYF
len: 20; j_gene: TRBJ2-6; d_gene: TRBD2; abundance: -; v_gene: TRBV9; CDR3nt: TGTGCCAGCAGCGTAGCTCCCGGGACTAGCGGGGGCGGTGGGGCCAACGTCCTGACTTTC; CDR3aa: CASSVAPGTSGGGGANVLTF
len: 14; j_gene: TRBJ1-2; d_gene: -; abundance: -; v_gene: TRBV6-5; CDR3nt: TGTGCCAGCAGTTACGGGCAGCACTCCTCTGGCTACACCTTC; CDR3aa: CASSYGQHSSGYTF
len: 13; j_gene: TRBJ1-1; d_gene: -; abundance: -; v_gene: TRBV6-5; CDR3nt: TGTGCCAGCAGTCTCTTACCGAGAACTGAAGCTTTCTTT; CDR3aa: CASSLLPRTEAFF
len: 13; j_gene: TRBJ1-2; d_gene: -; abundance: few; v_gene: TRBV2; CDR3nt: TGTGCCAGCAGGGGACTGAGGGTCGGTGGCTACACCTTC; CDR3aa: CASRGLRVGGYTF
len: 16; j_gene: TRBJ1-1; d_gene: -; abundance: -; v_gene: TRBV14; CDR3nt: TGTGCCAGCAGCTCCCGACACGACAGGCAGAACACTGAAGCTTTCTTT; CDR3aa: CASSSRHDRQNTEAFF
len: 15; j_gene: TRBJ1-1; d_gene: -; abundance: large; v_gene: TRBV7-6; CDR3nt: TGTGCCAGCAGCCCCCCCCGGGACACTTCCACTGAAGCTTTCTTT; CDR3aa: CASSPPRDTSTEAFF
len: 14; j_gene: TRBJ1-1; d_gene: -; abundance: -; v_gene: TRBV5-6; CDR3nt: TGTGCCAGCAGCTTGGAGCCAGGGAGAGCTGAAGCTTTCTTT; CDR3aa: CASSLEPGRAEAFF
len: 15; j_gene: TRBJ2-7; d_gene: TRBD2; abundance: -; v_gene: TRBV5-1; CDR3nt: TGCGCCAGCAGCTTGGAGGATAGCGGGGGGGCAGCACAGTACTTC; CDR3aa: CASSLEDSGGAAQYF
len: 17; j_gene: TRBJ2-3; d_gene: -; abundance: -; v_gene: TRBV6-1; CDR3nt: TGTGCCAGCAGTGAATGGGACGGAGATTTTAGCACAGATACGCAGTATTTT; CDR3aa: CASSEWDGDFSTDTQYF
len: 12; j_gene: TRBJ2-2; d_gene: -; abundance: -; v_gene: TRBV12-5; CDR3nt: TGTGCTAGTGGGCGAGGCTTAGGGGAGCTGTTTTTT; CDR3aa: CASGRGLGELFF
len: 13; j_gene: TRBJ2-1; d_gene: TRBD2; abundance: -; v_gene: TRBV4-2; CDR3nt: TGTGCCGAGGGGAAGGCGGGAGGCTATGAGCAGTTCTTC; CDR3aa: CAEGKAGGYEQFF